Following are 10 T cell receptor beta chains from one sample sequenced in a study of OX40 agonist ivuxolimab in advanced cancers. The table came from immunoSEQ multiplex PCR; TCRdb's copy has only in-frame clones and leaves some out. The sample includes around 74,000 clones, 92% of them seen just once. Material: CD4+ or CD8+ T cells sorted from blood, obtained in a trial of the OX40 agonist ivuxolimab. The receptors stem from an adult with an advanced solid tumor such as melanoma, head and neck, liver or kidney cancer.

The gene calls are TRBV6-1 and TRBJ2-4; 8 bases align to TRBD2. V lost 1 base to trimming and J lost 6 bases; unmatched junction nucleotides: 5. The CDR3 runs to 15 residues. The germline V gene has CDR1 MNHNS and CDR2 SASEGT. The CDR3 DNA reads TGTGCCAGCAGTGAAGAGGGACTAGTTTTAAACATTCAGTACTTC. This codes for CASSEEGLVLNIQYF.

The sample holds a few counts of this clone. As DNA, the CDR3 is TGTGCTAGTGGTGTGGGGATGAATCGCTACGAGCAGTACTTC. It encodes CASGVGMNRYEQYF. J is TRBJ2-7 and V is TRBV12-5; D is ambiguous. V was trimmed by 5 bases and J by 3 bases, leaving 14 bases between them. The CDR3 contains 14 residues. The germline V gene encodes CDR1 LGHNT and CDR2 FRNRAP.

The CDR3 is CASSPRQGATGELFF. Here the CDR3 DNA reads TGTGCCAGCAGCCCTAGACAGGGGGCAACCGGGGAGCTGTTTTTT. The chain recombines TRBV9 with TRBJ2-2; TRBD1 agrees at 10 bases. CDR1 is SGDLS and CDR2 is YYNGEE in the germline V gene. The J segment lost 5 bases and the V segment lost 4 bases, leaving 5 bases of the junction unmatched. CDR3 length equals 15 residues.

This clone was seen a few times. The CDR3 nucleotides are TGTGCCAGTAGTCCCCCTGCGTATGGAGGGGCAACAGATACGCAGTATTTT. It is translated as CASSPPAYGGATDTQYF. This rearrangement joins TRBV19 to TRBJ2-3; the D gene is possibly TRBD2 (6 bases). This CDR3 spans 17 amino acids. The V end lost 5 bases, the J end lost 3 bases, and 21 bases lay between the germline ends. Germline V gene data show CDR1 as LNHDA and CDR2 as SQIVND (reference sequence).

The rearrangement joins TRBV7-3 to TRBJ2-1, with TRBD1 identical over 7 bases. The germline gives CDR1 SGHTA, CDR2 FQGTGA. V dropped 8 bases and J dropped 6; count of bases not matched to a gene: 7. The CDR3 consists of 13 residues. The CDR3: CASGRTGGNEQFF. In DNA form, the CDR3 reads TGTGCCAGCGGCAGGACAGGAGGCAATGAGCAGTTCTTC.

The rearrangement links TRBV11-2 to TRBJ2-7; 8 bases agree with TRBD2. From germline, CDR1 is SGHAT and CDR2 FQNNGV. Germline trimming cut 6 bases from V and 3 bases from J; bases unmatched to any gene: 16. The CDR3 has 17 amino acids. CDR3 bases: TGTGCCAGCAGACGCCGGGGGGGAGGACGGAATCTCTACGAGCAGTACTTC. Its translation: CASRRRGGGRNLYEQYF.

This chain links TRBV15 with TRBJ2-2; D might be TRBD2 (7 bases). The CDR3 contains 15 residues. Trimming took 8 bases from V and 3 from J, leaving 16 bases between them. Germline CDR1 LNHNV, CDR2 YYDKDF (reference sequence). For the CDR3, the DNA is TGTGCCACCGATGGGGGGGGCGATCACACCGGGGAGCTGTTTTTT. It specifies CATDGGGDHTGELFF.

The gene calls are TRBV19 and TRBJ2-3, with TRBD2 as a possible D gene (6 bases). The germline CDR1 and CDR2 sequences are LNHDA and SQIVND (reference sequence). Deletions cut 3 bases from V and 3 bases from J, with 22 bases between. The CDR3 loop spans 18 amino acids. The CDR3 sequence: CASSMLTGLTYRTDTQYF. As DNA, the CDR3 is TGTGCCAGTAGTATGCTGACGGGACTTACCTATAGGACAGATACGCAGTATTTT.

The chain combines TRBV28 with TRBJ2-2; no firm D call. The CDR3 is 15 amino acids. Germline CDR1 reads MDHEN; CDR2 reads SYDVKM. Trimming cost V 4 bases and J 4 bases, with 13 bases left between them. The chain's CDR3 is CASSSTGRGTGELFF. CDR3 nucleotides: TGTGCCAGCAGTTCCACCGGGCGTGGCACCGGGGAGCTGTTTTTT.

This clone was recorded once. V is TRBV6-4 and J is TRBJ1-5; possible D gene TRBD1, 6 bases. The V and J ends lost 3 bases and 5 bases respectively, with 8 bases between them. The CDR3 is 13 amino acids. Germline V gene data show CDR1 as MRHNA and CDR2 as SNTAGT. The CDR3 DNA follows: TGTGCCAGCAGTGAGGAGGGGGATCAGCCCCAGCATTTT. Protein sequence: CASSEEGDQPQHF.